These T cell receptor beta chains were read from a single sample in a study of blood T cell repertoires in COVID-19. This table comes from immunoSEQ multiplex PCR, and its TCRdb copy is limited to in-frame clones, with some not included. The sample contains around 72,000 clones, 88% of which appear only once. Specimen: peripheral blood. These receptors came from a man in his fifties or sixties with acute or convalescent COVID-19. Both conserved end residues are part of each CDR3.

>TRBV6-5|TRBJ2-7|15
CASSRLAATPYEQYF
>TRBV27|TRBJ2-1|15
CASSSRGATHNEQFF
>TRBV6-6|TRBJ2-7|14
CASSYPGSSYEQYF
>TRBV7-6|TRBJ2-7|12
CASSSVTGGQYF
>TRBV4-1|TRBJ2-7|13
CASSHPGSVEQYF
>TRBV7-9|TRBJ1-6|15
CASSFDSRGDSPLHF
>TRBV14|TRBJ2-3|14
CASSKTSQGDTQYF
>TRBV6-5|TRBJ2-7|16
CASSSTGGAHTYEQYF
>TRBV5-4|TRBJ2-5|13
CASSASEGETQYF
>TRBV6-6|TRBJ1-2|15
CASRYQGAQEHGYTF
>TRBV3-1/TRBV3-2|TRBJ1-2|15
CASSQGWTANYGYTF
>TRBV24-1|TRBJ1-2|13
CATSDFGGLGYTF
>TRBV18|TRBJ1-1|13
CASSPGMNTEAFF
>TRBV19|TRBJ1-2|14
CASRFGGGNYGYTF
>TRBV7-9|TRBJ2-3|14
CASPSGVSTDTQYF
>TRBV2|TRBJ2-1|13
CARGQGGRNEQFF
>TRBV5-8|TRBJ2-7|13
CASADRGLYEQYF
>TRBV10-1|TRBJ2-3|14
CASSDGGGADTQYF
>TRBV5-4|TRBJ2-5|14
CASSLNGRQETQYF
>TRBV20-1|TRBJ2-7|11
CSDCQGYEQYF
>TRBV4-2|TRBJ2-2|17
CASSQELAGGNTGELFF
>TRBV7-3|TRBJ1-1|13
CASSPRVNTEAFF
>TRBV7-9|TRBJ1-1|16
CASSDPGGISGTEAFF
>TRBV5-5|TRBJ1-6|13
CASSLRQNSPLHF
>TRBV6-4|TRBJ1-3|18
CASSDSKQGAHSGNTIYF
>TRBV4-1|TRBJ1-2|15
CASSQDGADIYGYTF
>TRBV6-5|TRBJ2-5|15
CASSQTQGRQETQYF
>TRBV4-2|TRBJ2-5|13
CASSQEWRETQYF
>TRBV19|TRBJ1-1|11
CASSAGSEAFF
>TRBV27|TRBJ1-1|13
CASSFPGNTEAFF
>TRBV6-5|TRBJ1-3|13
CASSYVSGDTIYF
>TRBV3-1/TRBV3-2|TRBJ2-7|15
CASSQRQGQGSEQYF
>TRBV7-9|TRBJ2-3|14
CASSAQFGEDTQYF
>TRBV27|TRBJ1-5|18
CASSLVPGTVYSNQPQHF
>TRBV12-3/TRBV12-4|TRBJ1-4|12
CASSPSSEKLFF
>TRBV5-1|TRBJ2-7|13
CASSLDRGYEQYF
>TRBV5-1|TRBJ2-1|15
CASSPGTLSYNEQFF
>TRBV9|TRBJ2-2|17
CASSVAGAGTFTGELFF
>TRBV6-2/TRBV6-3|TRBJ1-1|13
CASSYSKNTEAFF
>TRBV12-1|TRBJ1-2|15
CASSFRWGANYGYTF
>TRBV11-3|TRBJ2-3|20
CASSLDGVAGVHTSTDTQYF